Listed here are 19 T cell receptor beta chains from one sample, sequenced in a study of metastatic and nonmetastatic thyroid tumors. The entire patient cohort was treatment-naive prior to thyroid surgery. TCRdb re-analyzed the PCR reads through MiXCR. The sample records over 5,000 clones, roughly 29% being singletons. The sequencing input was adjacent normal tissue. Receptors originate from a female donor with papillary thyroid cancer or a benign thyroid nodule (not recorded which). Some clones in this sample may be carry-over from other donors' samples.

This clone is large (0.1 to 1%) in the sample. This chain uses TRBV30 with TRBJ1-6, with D tentatively TRBD1 (5 bases). This CDR3 has 14 residues. Trimming removed 3 bases at V and 7 bases at J, with 13 bases between. The germline gives CDR1 GTSNPN, CDR2 SVGIG (reference sequence). The chain's CDR3 is CAWSPGHTNSPLHF. CDR3 in DNA: TGTGCCTGGAGCCCAGGACATACCAATTCACCCCTCCACTTT.

This clone has more than one count but fewer than ten. V usage is TRBV4-3 and J usage is TRBJ1-3, with unresolved D. Germline V gene data show CDR1 as LGHNA and CDR2 as YSLEER. The germline V and J ends were trimmed by 8 bases and 7 bases, with 15 bases remaining between them. The CDR3 consists of 13 residues. The CDR3: CASATGVGNTIYF. The CDR3, as DNA: TGCGCCAGCGCCACCGGGGTGGGGAACACCATATATTTT.

The rearrangement links TRBV14 to TRBJ1-4, with 10 nucleotides matching TRBD1. The V gene's germline CDR1 is SGHDN and CDR2 FVKESK. The CDR3 contains 16 residues. Trimming cost V 1 base and J 5 bases; bases outside gene matches: 4. CDR3 sequence (DNA): TGTGCCAGCAGCCAAGCGGGACAGGGGTTAAATGAAAAACTGTTTTTT. It yields the protein CASSQAGQGLNEKLFF. Combining the CDR3 with reference TRBV14 and TRBJ1-4 gives the whole variable domain EAGVTQFPSHSVIEKGQTVTLRCDPISGHDNLYWYRRVMGKEIKFLLHFVKESKQDESGMPNNRFLAERTGGTYSTLKVQPAELEDSGVYFCASSQAGQGLNEKLFFGSGTQLSVL.

This clone is medium-sized (0.01 to 0.1%) within its sample. The J gene is TRBJ2-1, the V gene TRBV5-1; no clear D. This CDR3 region has 15 residues. Trimming left V 0 bases short and J 2 bases short, with 9 bases between. Germline V gene sequence: CDR1 SGHRS, CDR2 YFSETQ. In DNA form, the CDR3 reads TGCGCCAGCAGCTTGGGGTCGGGCGCCTACAATGAGCAGTTCTTC. Translation: CASSLGSGAYNEQFF.

Remarks on this clone: This may come from a read error, since a much larger clone is one base off. This chain joins TRBV25-1 and TRBJ2-3, with D possibly TRBD1 on 5 matching bases. The CDR3 totals 12 residues. Germline V gene data show CDR1 as MGHDK and CDR2 as SYGVNS. V was pared by 6 bases and J by 2 bases, with 6 bases between. This chain's CDR3 is CASRDTTDTQYF. CDR3 nucleotide sequence: TGTGCCAGCAGGGACACCACAGATACGCAGTATTTT.

CDR3: CASGLQGAENEQFF. DNA of the CDR3: TGTGCTAGTGGTTTACAGGGGGCGGAAAATGAGCAGTTCTTC. The chain uses TRBV12-5 and TRBJ2-1; 9 bases align to TRBD1. The length of the CDR3 is 14 residues. Trimming took 3 bases from V and 7 from J; bases not matched to a gene: 4. Germline values: CDR1 LGHNT, CDR2 FRNRAP.

The chain combines TRBV30 with TRBJ1-4; D unresolved. Trimming removed 1 base at V and 5 bases at J, with 8 bases between. CDR3 length: 13 amino acids. Germline V lookup: CDR1 GTSNPN, CDR2 SVGIG (reference sequence). CDR3: CAWSEQPNEKLFF. DNA for the CDR3: TGTGCCTGGAGTGAACAGCCGAATGAAAAACTGTTTTTT. Supplemented by reference TRBV30 and TRBJ1-4, the full variable domain reads SQTIHQWPATLVQPVGSPLSLECTVEGTSNPNLYWYRQAAGRGLQLLFYSVGIGQISSEVPQNLSASRPQDRQFILSSKKLLLSDSGFYLCAWSEQPNEKLFFGSGTQLSVL.

V usage is TRBV2 and J usage is TRBJ2-7; 9 nucleotides agree with TRBD1. The trim removed 1 base at V and 3 bases at J, leaving 1 base unmatched. The germline V gene encodes CDR1 SNHLY and CDR2 FYNNEI. The CDR3 sequence is 14 residues long. Here the CDR3 DNA reads TGTGCCAGCAGTGAAGGGGACAGGGTCTACGAGCAGTACTTC. It yields the protein CASSEGDRVYEQYF.

The rearrangement joins TRBV5-1 to TRBJ2-5, with 10 bases that match TRBD1. Per germline, CDR1 SGHRS and CDR2 YFSETQ. V shed 5 bases, J shed 5 bases, and the junction held 12 bases outside the gene matches. The CDR3 is 16 amino acids. The CDR3 bases are TGCGCCAGCAGACTTTCGGGACAGGGGTTGGGGGAGACCCAGTACTTC. This gives the protein CASRLSGQGLGETQYF.

This clone is deemed medium-sized (0.01 to 0.1%). V is TRBV7-2 and J is TRBJ2-7, with 7 bases aligning to TRBD1. With 5 bases clipped from V and 2 bases from J, the junction kept 15 bases outside the gene matches. The CDR3 has 17 amino acids. Germline V gives CDR1 SGHTA, CDR2 FQGNSA. The CDR3 spells CASSELKGQLPAYEQYF. In nucleotides, the CDR3 is TGTGCCAGCAGCGAATTGAAGGGACAGCTCCCCGCCTACGAGCAGTACTTC.

This chain links TRBV11-2 with TRBJ2-3; 14 bases align to TRBD2. J gave up 9 bases and V 7 bases, and 12 bases lay outside the gene matches. The CDR3 loop spans 16 amino acids. CDR1 is SGHAT and CDR2 is FQNNGV in the germline V gene. CDR3 loop: CASIGGTSGGPITQYF. Written as DNA, the CDR3 is TGTGCCAGCATCGGCGGGACTAGCGGGGGCCCAATCACGCAGTATTTT.

This clone has ten or more counts. The gene calls are TRBV5-4 and TRBJ1-1; no definite D call. The V gene lost 3 bases and the J gene lost 0 bases, with 9 bases spanning the gap. Germline V gives CDR1 SGHNT, CDR2 YYREEE (reference sequence). This CDR3 region has 14 residues. CDR3 amino acids: CASSWGFLNTEAFF. Written as DNA, the CDR3 is TGTGCCAGCAGCTGGGGATTTCTGAACACTGAAGCTTTCTTT.

This clone has at least ten counts. A much larger clone differs by one base, so this may be a read error. The rearrangement links TRBV11-1 to TRBJ1-1; the D gene is possibly TRBD1 (5 bases). The germline V gene encodes CDR1 SGHAT and CDR2 FQDESV (reference sequence). The CDR3 is 13 amino acids. V was pared by 6 bases and J by 4 bases, with 12 bases between. CDR3 in DNA: TGTGCCAGCAGTTGGGGGATGAGCACTGAAGCTTTCTTT. Its translation: CASSWGMSTEAFF.

This clone was detected only a few times. A much more abundant neighbour one base away suggests this may be a read error. The chain has TRBV12-3 or TRBV12-4 and TRBJ2-2; 10 positions match TRBD2. The CDR3 runs to 15 residues. Trimming removed 7 bases from V and 4 bases from J; junction bases left unmatched: 6. Here the CDR3 DNA reads TGTGCCAGCAAGTTAGCGGGGGGCGGCACCGGGGAGCTGTTTTTT. Its translation: CASKLAGGGTGELFF.

This clone was detected many times. In the same sample, other DNA sequences code for this CDR3. The chain recombines TRBV10-1 with TRBJ2-3; 7 nucleotides line up with TRBD1. Germline-derived CDR1 and CDR2 are WNHNN and SYGVQD (reference sequence). Trimming cost V 3 bases and J 0 bases; bases outside gene matches: 3. CDR3 size: 15 residues. In nucleotides, the CDR3 is TGCGCCAGCAGTGAAGCAGGGGGTAGCACAGATACGCAGTATTTT. It encodes CASSEAGGSTDTQYF.

The chain couples TRBV4-1 to TRBJ1-2, with D unresolved. Germline V gives CDR1 MGHRA, CDR2 YSYEKL. Trimming pared 4 bases from V and 1 base from J, leaving 7 bases between. The CDR3 is 13 amino acids. In nucleotides, the CDR3 is TGCGCCAGCAGCCCTCCGGATAACTATGGCTACACCTTC. Protein: CASSPPDNYGYTF.

Only one count was recorded for this clone. The gene calls are TRBV7-3 and TRBJ1-2; 9 bases are a match to TRBD1. V trimming: 5 bases; J trimming: 0 bases; junction bases outside the gene matches: 1. Germline loops: CDR1 SGHTA, CDR2 FQGTGA. There are 14 residues in the CDR3. Here the CDR3 reads CASSDRGTNYGYTF. In DNA form, the CDR3 reads TGTGCCAGCAGCGACAGGGGGACTAACTATGGCTACACCTTC. Together with reference TRBV7-3 and TRBJ1-2, the CDR3 gives the full variable domain: GAGVSQTPSNKVTEKGKYVELRCDPISGHTALYWYRQSLGQGPEFLIYFQGTGAADDSGLPNDRFFAVRPEGSVSTLKIQRTERGDSAVYLCASSDRGTNYGYTFGSGTRLTVV.

This clone was counted many times. This chain uses TRBV7-2 with TRBJ2-3, with D perhaps TRBD1 (6 bases). Germline V gene data show CDR1 as SGHTA and CDR2 as FQGNSA. This CDR3 contains 15 residues. Trimming removed 1 base at V and 4 bases at J, with 12 bases between. CDR3 sequence: CASSLGQAFPDTQYF. The DNA of the CDR3 is TGTGCCAGCAGCTTAGGACAGGCCTTCCCAGATACGCAGTATTTT.

The chain joins TRBV20-1 to TRBJ2-3; perhaps TRBD2 as D (6 bases). The ends were cut back, 4 bases at V and 3 bases at J, with 20 bases in the middle. The CDR3 totals 16 residues. Germline-derived CDR1 and CDR2 are DFQATT and SNEGSKA (reference sequence). CDR3 sequence: CSANSLGLASTDTQYF. CDR3 bases: TGCAGTGCTAATAGCCTGGGGCTAGCGTCTACAGATACGCAGTATTTT.